These 24 T cell receptor beta chains share one sample of origin, sequenced in a study of blood T cell repertoires in COVID-19. Profiling relied on immunoSEQ multiplex PCR, and the TCRdb table lists in-frame clones only, not all of them. The sample records approximately 92,000 clones, roughly 80% being singletons. The specimen sequenced was peripheral blood. All receptors come from a man over 45 with acute or convalescent COVID-19.

This chain links TRBV28 with TRBJ2-7; TRBD2 agrees at 11 bases. The CDR3 runs to 18 residues. Germline CDR1 is MDHEN and CDR2 is SYDVKM. V lost 6 bases and J lost 4; bases outside the gene matches: 17. The CDR3 loop reads CASRPSLPSGRSGYEQYF. In DNA form, the CDR3 reads TGTGCCAGCAGACCTAGCTTGCCTAGCGGGAGGAGTGGGTACGAGCAGTACTTC.

The V gene is TRBV6-5, the J gene TRBJ1-5; D not resolved. From germline, CDR1 is MNHEY and CDR2 SVGAGI. Trimming left V 6 bases short and J 6 bases short, with 9 bases between. The CDR3 is made up of 12 amino acids. CDR3 sequence (DNA): TGTGCCAGCAGGCAACTTAGTCAGCCCCAGCATTTT. It yields the protein CASRQLSQPQHF.

The chain is built from TRBV27 and TRBJ2-1, with 10 positions matching TRBD1. CDR1 and CDR2 (germline): MNHEY, SMNVEV (reference sequence). The CDR3 is 15 amino acids. Trimming removed 3 bases from V and 2 bases from J; junction bases left unmatched: 1. The CDR3 coding sequence is TGTGCCAGCAGTTTTGGACAGGGGGCCTACAATGAGCAGTTCTTC. This sequence encodes CASSFGQGAYNEQFF.

The V call is TRBV2, the J call TRBJ1-3; D is unclear. Deletions cut 7 bases from V and 2 bases from J, with 9 bases between. Germline CDR1 reads SNHLY; CDR2 reads FYNNEI. The length of the CDR3 is 13 residues. The CDR3 DNA reads TGTGCCAGCAAGCAAGTGACTGGAAACACCATATATTTT. This translates into CASKQVTGNTIYF. Full variable domain (remainder filled in from reference TRBV2 and TRBJ1-3): EPEVTQTPSHQVTQMGQEVILRCVPISNHLYFYWYRQILGQKVEFLVSFYNNEISEKSEIFDDQFSVERPDGSNFTLKIRSTKLEDSAMYFCASKQVTGNTIYFGEGSWLTVV.

The chain carries TRBV5-1 and TRBJ1-1; possibly TRBD1 for D (5 bases). Trimming took off 0 bases at V and 1 base at J, with 7 bases between the two ends. CDR3 length: 14 residues. Germline CDR1 is SGHRS and CDR2 is YFSETQ. The CDR3 nucleotides read TGCGCCAGCAGCTTGGACACAGGGAACACTGAAGCTTTCTTT. It specifies CASSLDTGNTEAFF.

The chain links TRBV7-3 to TRBJ1-3, with a possible D match to TRBD1 (5 bases). This CDR3 spans 15 amino acids. Germline V lookup: CDR1 SGHTA, CDR2 FQGTGA. V gave up 5 bases and J gave up 0 bases, with 11 bases separating them. The CDR3 bases are TGTGCCAGCAGCCAATCGGGGGGCTCTGGAAACACCATATATTTT. Its protein product is CASSQSGGSGNTIYF. The full variable domain, its missing parts supplied by reference TRBV7-3 and TRBJ1-3, is GAGVSQTPSNKVTEKGKYVELRCDPISGHTALYWYRQSLGQGPEFLIYFQGTGAADDSGLPNDRFFAVRPEGSVSTLKIQRTERGDSAVYLCASSQSGGSGNTIYFGEGSWLTVV.

This chain connects TRBV19 to TRBJ2-7; a weak D match, TRBD2 (6 bases). V lost 1 base, J lost 3 bases, and 13 bases lay in between. Per the germline V gene, CDR1 is LNHDA and CDR2 is SQIVND (reference sequence). The CDR3 has 15 amino acids. CDR3 nucleotide sequence: TGTGCCAGTAGTATAGGTTTCGGGGGTCTCTACGAGCAGTACTTC. Its protein is CASSIGFGGLYEQYF. Variable domain in full (rest from reference TRBV19 and TRBJ2-7): DGGITQSPKYLFRKEGQNVTLSCEQNLNHDAMYWYRQDPGQGLRLIYYSQIVNDFQKGDIAEGYSVSREKKESFPLTVTSAQKNPTAFYLCASSIGFGGLYEQYFGPGTRLTVT.

The chain joins TRBV19 to TRBJ1-6; 9 bases are shared with TRBD1. V lost 5 bases and J lost 5; bases outside the gene matches: 4. This CDR3 has 15 residues. Germline assignment: CDR1 LNHDA and CDR2 SQIVND (reference sequence). The CDR3 loop reads CASSRTGANNSPLHF. Here the CDR3 DNA reads TGTGCCAGTAGTCGGACAGGGGCGAATAATTCACCCCTCCACTTT.

This chain joins TRBV19 and TRBJ2-1; D might be TRBD1 (6 bases). The V gene's germline CDR1 is LNHDA and CDR2 SQIVND (reference sequence). CDR3 length: 14 residues. The V and J ends lost 7 bases and 6 bases respectively, with 16 bases between them. The CDR3 DNA is TGTGCCAGTACGGGGACACTAGTTTCCAATGAGCAGTTCTTC. It yields the protein CASTGTLVSNEQFF.

The chain joins TRBV4-3 to TRBJ1-2, with D maybe TRBD1 (5 bases). With 0 bases removed from V and 4 bases from J, the gap between germline ends came to 9 bases. There are 14 residues in the CDR3. CDR1 and CDR2 (germline): LGHNA, YSLEER. The CDR3 DNA follows: TGCGCCAGCAGCCAAGATGGGGCCGCCTATGGCTACACCTTC. This encodes CASSQDGAAYGYTF.

V gene TRBV6-1 combines with J gene TRBJ1-2; D is undetermined. Deletions cut 2 bases from V and 8 bases from J, with 12 bases between. The CDR3 length is 13 residues. Germline assignment: CDR1 MNHNS and CDR2 SASEGT. CDR3 DNA: TGTGCCAGCAGTGAAAAGGCCCGGGAAGGCTACACCTTC. The encoded protein is CASSEKAREGYTF.

This chain links TRBV28 with TRBJ2-3, with TRBD2 identical over 9 bases. Germline V gene lookup returns CDR1 MDHEN and CDR2 SYDVKM. V shed 4 bases and J 0 bases; nucleotides not matched to a gene: 8. The CDR3 length is 17 residues. The CDR3 coding sequence is TGTGCCAGCAGTTCTGGGGCTAGCGGGACTAGCACAGATACGCAGTATTTT. Amino acids: CASSSGASGTSTDTQYF. The full variable domain, completed using reference TRBV28 and TRBJ2-3, is DVKVTQSSRYLVKRTGEKVFLECVQDMDHENMFWYRQDPGLGLRLIYFSYDVKMKEKGDIPEGYSVSREKKERFSLILESASTNQTSMYLCASSSGASGTSTDTQYFGPGTRLTVL.

The chain has TRBV7-6 and TRBJ1-1; D gene unclear. Germline V gene data show CDR1 as SGHVS and CDR2 as FNYEAQ. The CDR3 consists of 13 residues. Trimming left V 5 bases short and J 1 base short, with 8 bases between. CDR3: CASSIQENTEAFF. The CDR3 DNA sequence: TGTGCCAGCAGCATCCAGGAGAACACTGAAGCTTTCTTT.

This clone showed up just once. The rearrangement links TRBV28 to TRBJ2-1; TRBD1 matches at 8 bases. CDR1 is MDHEN, CDR2 SYDVKM, per germline. The V gene end was trimmed by 4 bases and the J gene end by 7 bases; junction bases not matched to a gene: 9. There are 15 residues in the CDR3. The CDR3: CASSWAGGALNEQFF. The DNA for the CDR3 is TGTGCCAGCAGTTGGGCAGGGGGCGCTTTGAATGAGCAGTTCTTC.

The chain links TRBV6-2 or TRBV6-3 to TRBJ2-7, with D tentatively TRBD1 (5 bases). The CDR3 is made up of 13 amino acids. V shed 4 bases and J shed 3 bases, with 10 bases lying between them. The V gene's germline CDR1 is MNHEY and CDR2 SVGEGT. The CDR3 nucleotides read TGTGCCAGCAGTTCTGGACAATTCTACGAGCAGTACTTC. Its protein is CASSSGQFYEQYF.

The CDR3 is CAWSIPGTRGGYTF. The CDR3, as DNA: TGTGCCTGGAGTATCCCAGGGACGCGGGGTGGCTACACCTTC. The rearrangement links TRBV30 to TRBJ1-2; possible D gene TRBD1, 5 bases. This CDR3 is built from 14 residues. Germline V gene data show CDR1 as GTSNPN and CDR2 as SVGIG (reference sequence). Trimming cost V 2 bases and J 7 bases, with 17 bases left between them.

Only a few counts were recorded for this clone. The V gene is TRBV10-3, the J gene TRBJ2-5; 7 nucleotides match TRBD1. The CDR3 is 15 amino acids. V lost 5 bases and J lost 5; bases outside the gene matches: 11. In germline, CDR1 is ENHRY, CDR2 SYGVKD. The CDR3 sequence is CAISPQTGTWETQYF. The CDR3, as DNA: TGTGCCATCAGTCCCCAGACAGGGACCTGGGAGACCCAGTACTTC.

This sequence joins TRBV18 and TRBJ1-3; D remains unclear. The CDR3 extends over 16 amino acids. Germline-derived CDR1 and CDR2 are KGHSH and LQKENI. Trimming took off 1 base at V and 4 bases at J, with 14 bases between the two ends. CDR3 sequence: CASSPRPVTEGNTIYF. For the CDR3, the DNA is TGTGCCAGCTCACCACGGCCTGTGACGGAGGGAAACACCATATATTTT. Full variable domain (rest looked up from reference TRBV18 and TRBJ1-3): NAGVMQNPRHLVRRRGQEARLRCSPMKGHSHVYWYRQLPEEGLKFMVYLQKENIIDESGMPKERFSAEFPKEGPSILRIQQVVRGDSAAYFCASSPRPVTEGNTIYFGEGSWLTVV.

The V gene is TRBV28, the J gene TRBJ1-2, with 9 bases that match TRBD1. The CDR3 extends over 15 amino acids. V lost 2 bases and J lost 1; bases outside the gene matches: 2. Germline V gene sequence: CDR1 MDHEN, CDR2 SYDVKM. This CDR3 reads CASSLTGGINYGYTF. CDR3 sequence (DNA): TGTGCCAGCAGTTTAACAGGGGGCATTAACTATGGCTACACCTTC.

The rearrangement joins TRBV2 to TRBJ1-5; the D gene is possibly TRBD1 (5 bases). The CDR3 spans 15 residues. The V end lost 1 base, the J end lost 2 bases, and 9 bases lay between the germline ends. Germline V gene lookup returns CDR1 SNHLY and CDR2 FYNNEI. The CDR3 reads CASSEGGSGNQPQHF. The CDR3 DNA follows: TGTGCCAGCAGTGAAGGGGGCTCGGGCAATCAGCCCCAGCATTTT. The full variable domain, with the rest looked up from reference TRBV2 and TRBJ1-5, is EPEVTQTPSHQVTQMGQEVILRCVPISNHLYFYWYRQILGQKVEFLVSFYNNEISEKSEIFDDQFSVERPDGSNFTLKIRSTKLEDSAMYFCASSEGGSGNQPQHFGDGTRLSIL.

The genes are TRBV2 and TRBJ2-7, with a possible D match to TRBD1 (6 bases). The CDR3 length is 15 residues. Germline CDR1 reads SNHLY; CDR2 reads FYNNEI. Trimming stripped 2 bases from V and 7 bases from J, with 18 bases between. The DNA for the CDR3 is TGTGCCAGCAGTGAAACAGGACAGCCGCCTCAGGAGCAGTACTTC. The encoded protein is CASSETGQPPQEQYF.

The chain recombines TRBV12-5 with TRBJ2-4; D uncertain. The CDR3 runs 12 residues. CDR1 and CDR2 (germline): LGHNT, FRNRAP. V lost 8 bases and J 7 bases, leaving 12 bases between the germline ends. The DNA of the CDR3 is TGTGCTAGTACGGGTAATGAGAACATTCAGTACTTC. Translated, it gives CASTGNENIQYF.

The rearrangement joins TRBV19 to TRBJ2-3; D might be TRBD1 (5 bases). The V end was cut by 7 bases, the J end by 6 bases, with 14 bases between. In germline, CDR1 is LNHDA, CDR2 SQIVND (reference sequence). The CDR3 is made up of 13 amino acids. This CDR3 is CASKNGQWDTQYF. In nucleotides, the CDR3 is TGTGCCAGTAAAAACGGACAATGGGATACGCAGTATTTT.

This sequence joins TRBV6-6 and TRBJ1-6, with D possibly matching TRBD1 (5 bases). The CDR3 sequence is 16 residues long. Trimming took 6 bases from V and 4 from J, leaving 16 bases between them. The V gene's germline CDR1 is MNHNY and CDR2 SVGAGI (reference sequence). The CDR3 here is CASRRDSSTYNSPLHF. The DNA for the CDR3 is TGTGCCAGCAGGCGAGACAGCAGCACTTATAATTCACCCCTCCACTTT.